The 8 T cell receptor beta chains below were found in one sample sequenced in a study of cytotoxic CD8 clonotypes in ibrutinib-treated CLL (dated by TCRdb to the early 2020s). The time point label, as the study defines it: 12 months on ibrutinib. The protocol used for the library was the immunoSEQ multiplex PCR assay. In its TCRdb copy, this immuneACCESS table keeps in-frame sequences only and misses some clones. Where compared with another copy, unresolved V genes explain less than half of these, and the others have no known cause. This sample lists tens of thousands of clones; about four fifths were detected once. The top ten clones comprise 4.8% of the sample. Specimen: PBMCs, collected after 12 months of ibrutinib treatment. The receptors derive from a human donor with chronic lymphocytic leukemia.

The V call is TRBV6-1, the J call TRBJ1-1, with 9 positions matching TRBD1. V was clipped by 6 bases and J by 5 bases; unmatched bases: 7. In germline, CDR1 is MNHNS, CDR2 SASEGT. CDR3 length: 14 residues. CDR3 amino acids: CASSPGTGFTEAFF. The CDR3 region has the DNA TGTGCCAGCAGCCCCGGGACAGGGTTTACTGAAGCTTTCTTT.

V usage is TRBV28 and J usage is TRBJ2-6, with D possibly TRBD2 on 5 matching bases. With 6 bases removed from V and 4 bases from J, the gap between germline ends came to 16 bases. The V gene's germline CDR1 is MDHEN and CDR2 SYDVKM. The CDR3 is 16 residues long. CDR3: CASSPSEGVGANVLTF. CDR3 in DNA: TGTGCCAGCAGCCCCTCTGAGGGAGTCGGGGCCAACGTCCTGACTTTC. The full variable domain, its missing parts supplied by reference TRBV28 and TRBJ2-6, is DVKVTQSSRYLVKRTGEKVFLECVQDMDHENMFWYRQDPGLGLRLIYFSYDVKMKEKGDIPEGYSVSREKKERFSLILESASTNQTSMYLCASSPSEGVGANVLTFGAGSRLTVL.

The CDR3 protein is CASSPRAPSPAETQYF. DNA for the CDR3: TGTGCCAGCTCCCCCCGGGCCCCATCCCCGGCGGAGACCCAGTACTTC. V is TRBV18 and J is TRBJ2-5; D unclear. Trimming took off 6 bases at V and 5 bases at J, with 22 bases between the two ends. This CDR3 spans 16 amino acids. Germline-derived CDR1 and CDR2 are KGHSH and LQKENI.

The CDR3 loop reads CASAQWQAYEQYF. The CDR3 DNA follows: TGTGCCAGTGCCCAGTGGCAGGCCTACGAGCAGTACTTC. The rearrangement links TRBV6-6 to TRBJ2-7; D is ambiguous. The CDR3 contains 13 residues. Germline V lookup: CDR1 MNHNY, CDR2 SVGAGI (reference sequence). V was pared by 9 bases and J by 2 bases, with 14 bases between.

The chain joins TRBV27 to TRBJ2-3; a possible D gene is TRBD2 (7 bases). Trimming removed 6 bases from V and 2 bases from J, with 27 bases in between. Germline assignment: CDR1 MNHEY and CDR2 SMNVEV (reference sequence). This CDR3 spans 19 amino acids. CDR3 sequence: CASSLMGGGPPGVTDTQYF. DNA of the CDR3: TGTGCCAGCAGCCTAATGGGAGGGGGGCCTCCGGGGGTCACAGATACGCAGTATTTT.

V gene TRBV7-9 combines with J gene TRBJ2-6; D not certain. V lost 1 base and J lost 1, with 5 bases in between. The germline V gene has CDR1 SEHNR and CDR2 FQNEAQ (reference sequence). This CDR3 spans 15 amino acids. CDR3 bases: TGTGCCAGCAGCTTAGGGGCATCTGGGGCCAACGTCCTGACTTTC. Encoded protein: CASSLGASGANVLTF.

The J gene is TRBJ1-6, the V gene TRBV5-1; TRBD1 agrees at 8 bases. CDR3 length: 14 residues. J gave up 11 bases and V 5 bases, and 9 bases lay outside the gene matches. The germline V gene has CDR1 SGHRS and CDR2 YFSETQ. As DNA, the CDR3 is TGCGCCAGCAGACAAGGACAGGGCGATACACCCCTCCACTTT. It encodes CASRQGQGDTPLHF.

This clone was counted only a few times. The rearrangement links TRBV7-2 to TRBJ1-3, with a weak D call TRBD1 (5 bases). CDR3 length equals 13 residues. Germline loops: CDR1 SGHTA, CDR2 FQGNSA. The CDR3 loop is CASGGWRGNTIYF. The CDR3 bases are TGTGCTTCTGGGGGGTGGCGTGGAAACACCATATATTTT.